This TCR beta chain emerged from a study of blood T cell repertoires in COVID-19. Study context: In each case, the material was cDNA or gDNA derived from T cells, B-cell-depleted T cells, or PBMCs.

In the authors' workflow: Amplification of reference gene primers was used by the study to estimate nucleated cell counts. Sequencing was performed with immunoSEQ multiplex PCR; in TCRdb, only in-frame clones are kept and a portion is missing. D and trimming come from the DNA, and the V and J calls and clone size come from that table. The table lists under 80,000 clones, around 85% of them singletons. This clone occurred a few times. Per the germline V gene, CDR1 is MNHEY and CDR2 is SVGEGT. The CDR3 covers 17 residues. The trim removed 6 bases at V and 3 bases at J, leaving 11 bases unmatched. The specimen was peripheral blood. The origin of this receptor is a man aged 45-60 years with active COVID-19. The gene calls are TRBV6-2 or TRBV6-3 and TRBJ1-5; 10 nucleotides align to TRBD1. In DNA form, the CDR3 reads TGTGCCAGCAGCCCTCGACAGGGGGCGAACGCCAATCAGCCCCAGCATTTT. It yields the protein CASSPRQGANANQPQHF.